This T cell receptor (beta chain) appears in the sequencing data of a study of tumor-infiltrating lymphocytes in primary liver carcinoma. Study as a whole: Subjects presented with primary liver carcinoma managed by surgical resection. Ages ranged from 30 to 69, with HCC or mixed HCC-cholangiocarcinoma. Roughly 3.5 to 7.13 million productive TCRbeta reads were obtained per sample, with similar numbers across tissue types. Findings and caveats of the study: Tumor-blood pairs (like tumor-adjacent pairs) overlapped less than tumor region pairs did.

This clonotype has ten or more counts. What it binds is not known. Trimming removed 1 base from V and 5 bases from J, with 9 bases in between. The CDR3 has 14 amino acids. Germline-derived CDR1 and CDR2 are LGHNA and YNFKEQ. Reverse transcription of 500 ng total RNA with a constant-region primer produced TCR beta cDNA. The TCR beta library was amplified through three nested multiplex PCR rounds in a modified ARM-PCR procedure. Researchers ran the first two PCR rounds for roughly 11 cycles each with TRBV1-TRBV30 forward primers and a C-beta reverse primer. TCRdb itself ran the multiplex PCR reads through MiXCR, one entry per CDR3 protein. The sample carries 310,000 or so distinct CDR3 sequences, approximately 54% recorded once. Unsorted whole blood supplied the RNA, and germline DNA was extracted too.

The chain recombines TRBV4-2 with TRBJ2-4; possibly TRBD1 or TRBD2 for D (5 bases each). Sequenced sample: peripheral blood. The clonotype comes from a woman in her twenties or thirties with primary liver carcinoma and hepatitis B virus infection. The CDR3 DNA is TGTGCCAGCAGCCAAGCCGGGACCGAAAACATTCAGTACTTC. This codes for CASSQAGTENIQYF.